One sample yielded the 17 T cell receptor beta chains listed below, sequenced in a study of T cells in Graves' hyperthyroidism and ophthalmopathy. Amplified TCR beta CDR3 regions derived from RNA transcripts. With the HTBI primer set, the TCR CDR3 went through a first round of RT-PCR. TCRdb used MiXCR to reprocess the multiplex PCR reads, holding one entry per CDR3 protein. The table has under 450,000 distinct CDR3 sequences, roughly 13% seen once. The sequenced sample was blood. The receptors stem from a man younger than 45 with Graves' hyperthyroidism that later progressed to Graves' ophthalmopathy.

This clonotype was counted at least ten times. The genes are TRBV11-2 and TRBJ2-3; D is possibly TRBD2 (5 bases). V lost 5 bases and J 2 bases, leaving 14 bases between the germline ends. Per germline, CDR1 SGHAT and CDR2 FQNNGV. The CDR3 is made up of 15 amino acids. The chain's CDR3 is CASSDLSGATDTQYF. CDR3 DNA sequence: TGTGCCAGCAGCGACCTAAGCGGCGCCACAGATACGCAGTATTTT.

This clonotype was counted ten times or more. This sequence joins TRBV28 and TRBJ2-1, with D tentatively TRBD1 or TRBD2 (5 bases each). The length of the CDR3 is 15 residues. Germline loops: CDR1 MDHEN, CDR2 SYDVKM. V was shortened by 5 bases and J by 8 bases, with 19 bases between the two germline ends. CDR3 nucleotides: TGTGCCAGCAGTAAGTCCCGGGACGCTGGCGATGAGCAGTTCTTC. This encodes CASSKSRDAGDEQFF.

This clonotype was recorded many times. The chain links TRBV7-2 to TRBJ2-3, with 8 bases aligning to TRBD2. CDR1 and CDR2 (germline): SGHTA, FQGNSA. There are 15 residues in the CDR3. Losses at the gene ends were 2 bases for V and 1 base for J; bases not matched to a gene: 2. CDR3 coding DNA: TGTGCCAGCAGCTTAATAGCGGGGCGCACAGATACGCAGTATTTT. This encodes CASSLIAGRTDTQYF.

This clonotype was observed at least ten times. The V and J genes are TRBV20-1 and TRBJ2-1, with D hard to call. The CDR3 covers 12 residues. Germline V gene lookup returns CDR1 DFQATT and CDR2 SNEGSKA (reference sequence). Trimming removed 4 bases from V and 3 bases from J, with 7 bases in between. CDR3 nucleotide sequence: TGCAGTGCTAACCCTAACTACAATGAGCAGTTCTTC. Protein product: CSANPNYNEQFF.

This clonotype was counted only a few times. In DNA form, the CDR3 reads TGTGCCAGCAGCTTGGAAACTAGCACAGATACGCAGTATTTT. This encodes CASSLETSTDTQYF. The chain joins TRBV5-8 to TRBJ2-3; D not resolved. The germline V gene encodes CDR1 SGHTS and CDR2 YDEGEE. V shed 0 bases and J shed 0 bases, with 5 bases lying between them. The CDR3 runs 14 residues. Drawing the rest from reference TRBV5-8 and TRBJ2-3, the complete variable domain is EAGVTQSPTHLIKTRGQQATLRCSPISGHTSVYWYQQALGLGLQFLLWYDEGEERNRGNFPPRFSGRQFPNYSSELNVNALELEDSALYLCASSLETSTDTQYFGPGTRLTVL.

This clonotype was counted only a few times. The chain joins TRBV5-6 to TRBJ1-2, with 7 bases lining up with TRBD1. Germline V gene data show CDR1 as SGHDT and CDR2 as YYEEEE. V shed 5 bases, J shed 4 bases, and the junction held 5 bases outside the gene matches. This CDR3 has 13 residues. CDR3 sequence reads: CASRVEGAYGYTF. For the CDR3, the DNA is TGTGCCAGCAGGGTCGAGGGGGCCTATGGCTACACCTTC.

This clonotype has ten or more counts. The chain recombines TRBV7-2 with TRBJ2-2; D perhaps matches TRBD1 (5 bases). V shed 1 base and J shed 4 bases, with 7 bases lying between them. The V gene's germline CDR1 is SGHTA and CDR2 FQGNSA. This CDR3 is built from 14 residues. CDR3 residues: CASSLDRITGELFF. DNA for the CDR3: TGTGCCAGCAGCTTAGACAGGATCACCGGGGAGCTGTTTTTT.

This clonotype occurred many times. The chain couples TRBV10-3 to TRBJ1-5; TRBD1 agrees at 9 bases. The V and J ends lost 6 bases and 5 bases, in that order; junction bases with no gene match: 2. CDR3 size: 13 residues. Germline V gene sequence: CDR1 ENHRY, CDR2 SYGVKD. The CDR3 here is CAISGDRDQPQHF. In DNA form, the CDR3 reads TGTGCCATCAGCGGGGACAGGGATCAGCCCCAGCATTTT.

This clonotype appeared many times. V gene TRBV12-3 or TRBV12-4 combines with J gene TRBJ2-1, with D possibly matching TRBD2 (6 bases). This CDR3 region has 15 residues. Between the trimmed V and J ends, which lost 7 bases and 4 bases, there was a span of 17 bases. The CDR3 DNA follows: TGTGCCAGCACCGAGCTTAGCGGACCATACAATGAGCAGTTCTTC. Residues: CASTELSGPYNEQFF.

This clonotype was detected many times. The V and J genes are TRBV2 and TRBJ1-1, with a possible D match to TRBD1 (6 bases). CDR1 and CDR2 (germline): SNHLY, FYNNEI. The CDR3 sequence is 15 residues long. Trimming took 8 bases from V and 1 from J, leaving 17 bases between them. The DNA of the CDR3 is TGTGCCAGCGGTTTAACAGGGCCTCAGAACACTGAAGCTTTCTTT. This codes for CASGLTGPQNTEAFF.

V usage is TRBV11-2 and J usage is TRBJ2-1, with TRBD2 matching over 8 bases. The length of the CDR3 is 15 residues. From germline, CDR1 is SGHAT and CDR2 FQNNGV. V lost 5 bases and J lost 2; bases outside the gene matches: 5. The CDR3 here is CASSQAGVAYNEQFF. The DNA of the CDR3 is TGTGCCAGCAGCCAAGCGGGAGTGGCCTACAATGAGCAGTTCTTC.

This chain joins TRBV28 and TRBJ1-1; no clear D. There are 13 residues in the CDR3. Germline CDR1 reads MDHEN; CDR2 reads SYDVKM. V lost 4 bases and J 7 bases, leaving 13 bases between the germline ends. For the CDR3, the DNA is TGTGCCAGCAGTTCCGGACCGACCCATGAAGCTTTCTTT. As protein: CASSSGPTHEAFF.

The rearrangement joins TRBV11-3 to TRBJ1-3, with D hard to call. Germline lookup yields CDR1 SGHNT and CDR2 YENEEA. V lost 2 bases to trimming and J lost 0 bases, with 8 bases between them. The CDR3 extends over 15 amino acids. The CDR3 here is CASSLYGSSGNTIYF. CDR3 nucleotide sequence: TGTGCCAGCAGCTTATATGGGAGCTCTGGAAACACCATATATTTT.

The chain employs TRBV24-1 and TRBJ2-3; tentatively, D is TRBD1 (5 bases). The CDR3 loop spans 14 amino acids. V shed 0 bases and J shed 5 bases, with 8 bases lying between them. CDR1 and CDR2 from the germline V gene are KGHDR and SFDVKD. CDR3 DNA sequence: TGTGCCACCAGTGATTTGGGCAGGGAAGATACGCAGTATTTT. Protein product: CATSDLGREDTQYF.

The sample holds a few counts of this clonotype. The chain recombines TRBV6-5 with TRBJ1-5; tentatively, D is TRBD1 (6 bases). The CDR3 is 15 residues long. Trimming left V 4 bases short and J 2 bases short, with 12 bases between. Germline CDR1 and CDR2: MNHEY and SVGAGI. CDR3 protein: CASSSSDSGNQPQHF. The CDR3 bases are TGTGCCAGCAGTTCCTCGGACAGTGGCAATCAGCCCCAGCATTTT.

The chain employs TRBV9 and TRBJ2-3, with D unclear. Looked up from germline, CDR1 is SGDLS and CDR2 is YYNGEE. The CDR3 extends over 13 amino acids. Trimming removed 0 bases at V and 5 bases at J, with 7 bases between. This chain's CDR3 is CASSVGSGDTQYF. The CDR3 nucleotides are TGTGCCAGCAGCGTAGGTTCGGGAGATACGCAGTATTTT.

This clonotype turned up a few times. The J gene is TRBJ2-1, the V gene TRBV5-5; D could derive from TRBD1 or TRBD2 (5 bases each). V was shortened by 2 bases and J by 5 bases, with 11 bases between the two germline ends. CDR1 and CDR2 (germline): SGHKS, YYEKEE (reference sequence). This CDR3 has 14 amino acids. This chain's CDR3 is CASSFAGTNNEQFF. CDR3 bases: TGTGCCAGCAGCTTCGCCGGGACCAACAATGAGCAGTTCTTC.